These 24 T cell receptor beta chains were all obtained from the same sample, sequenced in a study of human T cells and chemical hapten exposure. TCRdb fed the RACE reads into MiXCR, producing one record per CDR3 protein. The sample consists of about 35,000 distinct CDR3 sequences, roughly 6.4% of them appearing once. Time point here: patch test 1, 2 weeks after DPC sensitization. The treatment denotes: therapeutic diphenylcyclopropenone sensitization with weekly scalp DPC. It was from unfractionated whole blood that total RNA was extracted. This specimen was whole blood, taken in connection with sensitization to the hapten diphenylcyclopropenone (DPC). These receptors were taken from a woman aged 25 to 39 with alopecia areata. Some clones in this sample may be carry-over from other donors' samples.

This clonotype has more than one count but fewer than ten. The CDR3 DNA follows: TGTGCCAGCAGCCGTAGCGGGGGCTTTAATCAGCCCCAGCATTTT. As protein: CASSRSGGFNQPQHF. The gene calls are TRBV12-3 or TRBV12-4 and TRBJ1-5; a weak D match, TRBD1 (6 bases). The V and J ends lost 6 bases and 4 bases respectively, with 16 bases between them. The CDR3 extends over 15 amino acids.

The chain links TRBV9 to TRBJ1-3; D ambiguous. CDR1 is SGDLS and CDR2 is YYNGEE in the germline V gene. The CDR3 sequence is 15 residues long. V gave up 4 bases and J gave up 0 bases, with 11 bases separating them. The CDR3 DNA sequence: TGTGCCAGCAGCCTGACTCTTAGCTCTGGAAACACCATATATTTT. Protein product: CASSLTLSSGNTIYF.

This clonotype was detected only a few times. The chain's CDR3 is CASSQQDRTNSPLHF. The CDR3 DNA follows: TGCGCCAGCAGCCAGCAGGACAGGACCAATTCACCCCTCCACTTT. V and J are TRBV4-3 and TRBJ1-6, with 7 bases lining up with TRBD1. J was trimmed by 7 bases and V by 3 bases; bases with no gene match: 6. In germline, CDR1 is LGHNA, CDR2 YSLEER. This CDR3 spans 15 amino acids.

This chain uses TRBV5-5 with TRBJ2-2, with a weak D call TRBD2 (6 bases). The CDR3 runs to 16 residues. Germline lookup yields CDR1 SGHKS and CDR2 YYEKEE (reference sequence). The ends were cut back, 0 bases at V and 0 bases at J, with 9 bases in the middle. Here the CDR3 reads CASSLVRGTNTGELFF. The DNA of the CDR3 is TGTGCCAGCAGCTTGGTACGGGGGACGAACACCGGGGAGCTGTTTTTT.

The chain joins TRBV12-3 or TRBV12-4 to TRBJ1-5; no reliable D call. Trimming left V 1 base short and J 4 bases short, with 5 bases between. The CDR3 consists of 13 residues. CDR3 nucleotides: TGTGCCAGCAGTTTAGACAAGAATCAGCCCCAGCATTTT. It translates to CASSLDKNQPQHF.

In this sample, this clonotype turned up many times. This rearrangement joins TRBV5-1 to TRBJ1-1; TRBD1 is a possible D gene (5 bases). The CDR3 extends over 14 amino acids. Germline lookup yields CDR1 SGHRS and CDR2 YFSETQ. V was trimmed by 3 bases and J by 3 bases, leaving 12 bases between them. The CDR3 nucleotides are TGCGCCAGCAGCTCTACAGGATCCTACACTGAAGCTTTCTTT. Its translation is CASSSTGSYTEAFF. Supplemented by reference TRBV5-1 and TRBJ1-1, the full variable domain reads KAGVTQTPRYLIKTRGQQVTLSCSPISGHRSVSWYQQTPGQGLQFLFEYFSETQRNKGNFPGRFSGRQFSNSRSEMNVSTLELGDSALYLCASSSTGSYTEAFFGQGTRLTVV.

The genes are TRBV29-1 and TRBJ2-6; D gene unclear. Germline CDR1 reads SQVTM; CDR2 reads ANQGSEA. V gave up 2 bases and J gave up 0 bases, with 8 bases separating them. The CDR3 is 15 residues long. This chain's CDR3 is CSVESPGSGANVLTF. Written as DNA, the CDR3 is TGCAGCGTTGAATCCCCTGGCTCTGGGGCCAACGTCCTGACTTTC.

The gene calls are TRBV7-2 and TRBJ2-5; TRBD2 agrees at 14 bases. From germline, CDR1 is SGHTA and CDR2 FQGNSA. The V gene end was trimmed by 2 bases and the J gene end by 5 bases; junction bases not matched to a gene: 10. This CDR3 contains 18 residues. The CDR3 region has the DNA TGTGCCAGCAGCTTACGCTTGACTAGCGGGGGGGCCCAGGAGACCCAGTACTTC. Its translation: CASSLRLTSGGAQETQYF.

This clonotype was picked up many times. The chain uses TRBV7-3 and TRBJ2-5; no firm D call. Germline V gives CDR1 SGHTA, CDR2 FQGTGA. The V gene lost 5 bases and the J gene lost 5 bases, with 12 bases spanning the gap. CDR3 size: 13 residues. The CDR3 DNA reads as TGTGCCAGCAGCACTGGACCGGTGGAGACCCAGTACTTC. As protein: CASSTGPVETQYF.

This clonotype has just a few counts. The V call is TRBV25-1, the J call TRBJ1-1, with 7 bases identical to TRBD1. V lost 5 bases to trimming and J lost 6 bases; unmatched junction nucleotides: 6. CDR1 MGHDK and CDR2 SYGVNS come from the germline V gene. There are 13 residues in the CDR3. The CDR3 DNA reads TGTGCCAGCAGTTTACAGGGGTCTCCTGAAGCTTTCTTT. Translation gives CASSLQGSPEAFF.

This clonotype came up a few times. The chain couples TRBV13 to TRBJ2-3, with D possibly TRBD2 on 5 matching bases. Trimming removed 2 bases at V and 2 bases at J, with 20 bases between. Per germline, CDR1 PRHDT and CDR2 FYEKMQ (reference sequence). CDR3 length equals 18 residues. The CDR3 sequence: CASSLSKDWETNTDTQYF. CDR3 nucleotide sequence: TGTGCCAGCAGCTTATCGAAGGACTGGGAGACAAACACAGATACGCAGTATTTT.

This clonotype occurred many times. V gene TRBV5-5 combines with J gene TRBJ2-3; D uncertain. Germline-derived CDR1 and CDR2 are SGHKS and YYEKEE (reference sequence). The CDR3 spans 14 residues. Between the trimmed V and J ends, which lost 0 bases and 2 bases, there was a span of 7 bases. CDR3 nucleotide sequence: TGTGCCAGCAGCTTGGACTTACTCACAGATACGCAGTATTTT. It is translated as CASSLDLLTDTQYF.

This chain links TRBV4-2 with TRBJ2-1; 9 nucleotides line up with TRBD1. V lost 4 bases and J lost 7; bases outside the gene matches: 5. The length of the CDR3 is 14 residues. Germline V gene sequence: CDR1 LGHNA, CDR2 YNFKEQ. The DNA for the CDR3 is TGTGCCAGCAGCCTGGGACAGGGAATAAATGAGCAGTTCTTC. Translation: CASSLGQGINEQFF.

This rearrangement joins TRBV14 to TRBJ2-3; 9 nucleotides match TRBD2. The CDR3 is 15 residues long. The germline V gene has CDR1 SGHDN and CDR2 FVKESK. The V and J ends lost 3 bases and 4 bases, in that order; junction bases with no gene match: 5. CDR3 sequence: CASSQLAGFPDTQYF. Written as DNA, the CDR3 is TGTGCCAGCAGCCAGCTAGCGGGGTTCCCAGATACGCAGTATTTT. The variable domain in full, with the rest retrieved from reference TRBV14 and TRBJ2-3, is EAGVTQFPSHSVIEKGQTVTLRCDPISGHDNLYWYRRVMGKEIKFLLHFVKESKQDESGMPNNRFLAERTGGTYSTLKVQPAELEDSGVYFCASSQLAGFPDTQYFGPGTRLTVL.

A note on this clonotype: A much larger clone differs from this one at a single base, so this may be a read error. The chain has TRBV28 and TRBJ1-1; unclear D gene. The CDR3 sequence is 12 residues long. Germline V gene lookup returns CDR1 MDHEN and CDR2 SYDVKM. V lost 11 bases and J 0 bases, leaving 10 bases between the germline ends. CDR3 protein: CAGRIVNTEAFF. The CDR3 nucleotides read TGTGCCGGACGTATTGTGAACACTGAAGCTTTCTTT.

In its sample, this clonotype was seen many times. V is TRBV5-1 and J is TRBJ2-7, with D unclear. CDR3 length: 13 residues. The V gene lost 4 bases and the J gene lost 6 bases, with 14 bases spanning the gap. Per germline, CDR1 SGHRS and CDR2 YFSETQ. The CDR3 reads CASSRSDLSEQYF. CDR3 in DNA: TGCGCCAGCAGCCGGTCAGACCTAAGCGAGCAGTACTTC.

The CDR3, as DNA: TGCAGTGCTAGAGCTTACCTAGTTGCAGATACGCAGTATTTT. This translates into CSARAYLVADTQYF. J is TRBJ2-3 and V is TRBV20-1, with unresolved D. The CDR3 length is 14 residues. Trimming pared 1 base from V and 4 bases from J, leaving 12 bases between. Germline CDR1 reads DFQATT; CDR2 reads SNEGSKA (reference sequence).

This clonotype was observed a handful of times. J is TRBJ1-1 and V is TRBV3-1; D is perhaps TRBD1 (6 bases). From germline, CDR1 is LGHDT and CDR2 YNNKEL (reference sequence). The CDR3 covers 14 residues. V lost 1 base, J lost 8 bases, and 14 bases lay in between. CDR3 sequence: CASSQGGQSGEAFF. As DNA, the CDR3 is TGTGCCAGCAGCCAAGGGGGACAATCGGGGGAAGCTTTCTTT.

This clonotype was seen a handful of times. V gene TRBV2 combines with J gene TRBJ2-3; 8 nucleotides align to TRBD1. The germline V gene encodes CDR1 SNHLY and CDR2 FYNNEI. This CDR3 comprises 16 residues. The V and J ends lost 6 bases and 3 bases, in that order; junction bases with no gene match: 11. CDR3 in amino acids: CASRDGQGMRTDTQYF. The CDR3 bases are TGTGCCAGCAGAGACGGACAGGGCATGCGGACAGATACGCAGTATTTT.

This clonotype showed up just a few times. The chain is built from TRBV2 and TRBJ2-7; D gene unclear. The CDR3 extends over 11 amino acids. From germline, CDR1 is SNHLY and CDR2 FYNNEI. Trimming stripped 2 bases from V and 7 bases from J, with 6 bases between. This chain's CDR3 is CASSEIGEQYF. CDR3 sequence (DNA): TGTGCCAGCAGTGAAATTGGTGAGCAGTACTTC.

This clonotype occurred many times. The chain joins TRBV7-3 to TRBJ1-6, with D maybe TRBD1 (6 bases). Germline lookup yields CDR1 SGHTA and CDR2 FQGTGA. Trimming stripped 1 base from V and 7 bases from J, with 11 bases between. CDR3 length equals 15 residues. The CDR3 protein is CASSLIPGANSPLHF. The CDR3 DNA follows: TGTGCCAGCAGCTTAATTCCGGGGGCGAATTCACCCCTCCACTTT.

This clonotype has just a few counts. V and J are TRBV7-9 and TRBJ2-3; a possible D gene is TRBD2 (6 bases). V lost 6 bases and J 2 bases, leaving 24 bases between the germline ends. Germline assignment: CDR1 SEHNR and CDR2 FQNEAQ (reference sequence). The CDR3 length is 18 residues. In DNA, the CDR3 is TGTGCCAGCAGTTCGGATTGGCGGGGCCTTTCTGACACAGATACGCAGTATTTT. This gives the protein CASSSDWRGLSDTDTQYF.

CDR3 region: CASSETGPAPKNIQYF. The CDR3 region has the DNA TGTGCCAGCAGTGAGACAGGACCTGCGCCCAAAAACATTCAGTACTTC. The genes are TRBV12-3 or TRBV12-4 and TRBJ2-4, with D possibly matching TRBD1 (6 bases). V lost 5 bases and J 2 bases, leaving 16 bases between the germline ends. The CDR3 sequence is 16 residues long.

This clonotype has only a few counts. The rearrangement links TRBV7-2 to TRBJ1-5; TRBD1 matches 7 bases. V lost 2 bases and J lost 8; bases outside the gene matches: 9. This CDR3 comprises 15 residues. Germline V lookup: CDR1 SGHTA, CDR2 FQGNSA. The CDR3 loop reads CASSLSGQAAEPQHF. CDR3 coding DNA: TGTGCCAGCAGCTTATCAGGACAGGCCGCCGAGCCCCAGCATTTT.